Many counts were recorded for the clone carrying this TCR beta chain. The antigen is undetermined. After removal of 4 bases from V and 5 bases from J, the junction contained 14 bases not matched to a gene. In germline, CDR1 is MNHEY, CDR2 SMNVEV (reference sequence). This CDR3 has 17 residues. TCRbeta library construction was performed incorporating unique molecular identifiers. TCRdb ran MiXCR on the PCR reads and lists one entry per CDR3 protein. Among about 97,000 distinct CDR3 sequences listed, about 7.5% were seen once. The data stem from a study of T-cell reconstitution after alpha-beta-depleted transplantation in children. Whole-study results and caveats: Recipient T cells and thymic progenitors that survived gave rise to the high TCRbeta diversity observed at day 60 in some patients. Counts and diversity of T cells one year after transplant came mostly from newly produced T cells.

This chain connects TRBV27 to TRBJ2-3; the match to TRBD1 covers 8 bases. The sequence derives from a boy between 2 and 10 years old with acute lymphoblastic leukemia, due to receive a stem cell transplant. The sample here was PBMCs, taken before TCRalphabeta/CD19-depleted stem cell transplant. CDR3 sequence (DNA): TGTGCCAGCAGTTCCTCGACTGGGGCAGGGGGCAAAGATACGCAGTATTTT. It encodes CASSSSTGAGGKDTQYF.